This T cell receptor (beta chain) was sequenced for a study of OX40 agonist ivuxolimab in advanced cancers. Broader study findings: With doses of 0.1 to 3.0 mg/kg, CD4+ and CD8+ blood T cells had undergone clonal expansion by week 6. CD8+ T cells (on average) carried more expanded clones than CD4+ T cells. Some patients without response likewise showed low normalized clonal expansion.

V lost 0 bases, J lost 4 bases, and 18 bases lay in between. CDR1 MNHEY and CDR2 SMNVEV come from the germline V gene (reference sequence). CDR3 length: 17 residues. Profiled with immunoSEQ multiplex PCR; TCRdb holds only in-frame clones, not every one. The sample has some 70,000 clones, about 80% seen once. For this clone: The antigen remains undetermined.

The chain recombines TRBV27 with TRBJ2-5; D might be TRBD2 (5 bases). The clonotype was recovered from an adult with an advanced solid tumor such as melanoma, head and neck, liver or kidney cancer. This sample comprised CD4+ or CD8+ T cells sorted from blood, obtained in a trial of the OX40 agonist ivuxolimab. Here the CDR3 reads CASSLSRLIDGGETQYF. The CDR3 nucleotides read TGTGCCAGCAGTTTATCGAGGTTAATCGATGGAGGAGAGACCCAGTACTTC.